This T cell receptor (beta chain) was found in a study of cytomegalovirus exposure and HLA in healthy donors. Looked up from germline, CDR1 is ENHRY and CDR2 is SYGVKD. The CDR3 is 13 amino acids. V lost 6 bases, J lost 5 bases, and 5 bases stayed unmatched. PCR used 60 Vbeta primers and 13 Jbeta primers. Profiling relied on immunoSEQ multiplex PCR, and the TCRdb table lists in-frame clones only, not all of them. The sample lists 110,000 to 150,000 clones; around 77% were seen once. Healthy bone marrow donors supplied every sample. Study-wide results and caveats: Indistinguishability led to the exclusion of some V segments, TRBV6-2 and TRBV6-3 included. The CMV antigen specificity of a few CMV-associated chains was confirmed through in vitro analysis. Equally common other TCR beta chains were less clonally expanded than HLA-associated ones, a later analysis found.

Turning to this clone: No antigen is known for it.

The material sequenced was PBMCs. The origin of this receptor is a woman aged 45-59 years in good health and CMV-seronegative. The chain joins TRBV10-3 to TRBJ2-7, with 9 bases that match TRBD2. Here the CDR3 reads CAIRGGGDDEQYF. CDR3 coding DNA: TGTGCCATCAGGGGCGGGGGGGACGACGAGCAGTACTTC.